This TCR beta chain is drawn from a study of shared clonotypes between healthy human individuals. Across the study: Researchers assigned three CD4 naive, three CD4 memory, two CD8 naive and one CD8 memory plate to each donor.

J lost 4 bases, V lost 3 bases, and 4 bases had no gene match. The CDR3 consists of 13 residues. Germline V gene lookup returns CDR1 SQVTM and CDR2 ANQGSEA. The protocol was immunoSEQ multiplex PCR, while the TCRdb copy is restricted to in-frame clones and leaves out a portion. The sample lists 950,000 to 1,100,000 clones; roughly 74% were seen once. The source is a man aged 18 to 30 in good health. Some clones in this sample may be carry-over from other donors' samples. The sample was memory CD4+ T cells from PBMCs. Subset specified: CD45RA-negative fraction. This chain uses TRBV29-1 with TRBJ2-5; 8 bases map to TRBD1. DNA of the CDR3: TGCAGCGTTGATCACAGGGGGTTAGAGACCCAGTACTTC. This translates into CSVDHRGLETQYF.